A selection of T cell receptor beta chains follows, all from one sample in a study of blood T cell repertoires in COVID-19. The repertoire was sequenced with immunoSEQ multiplex PCR; TCRdb's copy has only in-frame clones and lacks some. Here the sample spans 210,000 or so clones, 80% being singletons. Sequencing used PBMCs or T cells enriched from blood (not recorded which). These receptor sequences come from a woman aged 40 to 50 with acute COVID-19. The CDR3 runs from the conserved cysteine through the conserved F or W. Each record gives: clone size, V gene, J gene, D gene, CDR3 length, CDR3 protein, CDR3 DNA. The D gene is left open where the match is weak. A row's size may be missing; if present it is once, few, many or a size class.

-	TRBV5-4	TRBJ1-6	-	15	CASSLPGVYNSPLHF	TGTGCCAGCAGCTTGCCGGGAGTCTATAATTCACCCCTCCACTTT
-	TRBV19	TRBJ2-3	-	14	CASSGDAGTDTQYF	TGTGCCAGTAGTGGCGATGCGGGCACAGATACGCAGTATTTT
-	TRBV4-3	TRBJ2-1	TRBD1	18	CASSQDSVRQGLYNEQFF	TGCGCCAGCAGCCAAGATAGCGTGAGACAGGGGTTATACAATGAGCAGTTCTTC
-	TRBV11-2	TRBJ1-2	TRBD1	15	CASSLDRGFNYGYTF	TGTGCCAGCAGCTTGGACAGGGGCTTCAACTATGGCTACACCTTC
-	TRBV19	TRBJ1-5	-	13	CASDQGSNQPQHF	TGTGCCAGTGATCAGGGGAGCAATCAGCCCCAGCATTTT
-	TRBV10-1	TRBJ2-1	TRBD2	17	CASSESGKGTNNNEQFF	TGCGCCAGCAGTGAGTCGGGTAAGGGGACTAACAACAATGAGCAGTTCTTC
-	TRBV19	TRBJ1-1	-	12	CASSGMAAEAFF	TGTGCCAGTAGTGGTATGGCAGCTGAAGCTTTCTTT
-	TRBV6-5	TRBJ1-2	-	14	CASSSPTANYGYTF	TGTGCCAGCAGTTCTCCGACAGCAAACTATGGCTACACCTTC
-	TRBV6-5	TRBJ1-5	-	14	CASSRSSINQPQHF	TGTGCCAGCAGCAGATCCTCGATCAATCAGCCCCAGCATTTT
once	TRBV3-1/TRBV3-2	TRBJ1-2	TRBD1	14	CASSGTVSNYGYTF	TGTGCCAGCAGCGGGACAGTTTCTAACTATGGCTACACCTTC
-	TRBV28	TRBJ1-6	-	12	CASSYRVSTLHF	TGTGCCAGCAGTTACAGGGTTTCAACCCTCCACTTT
-	TRBV4-1	TRBJ1-5	-	15	CASSQEGLSNQPQHF	TGCGCCAGCAGCCAAGAGGGCCTTAGCAATCAGCCCCAGCATTTT
-	TRBV12-3/TRBV12-4	TRBJ2-5	TRBD2	13	CARGGDRRETQYF	TGTGCCAGGGGAGGGGATCGAAGAGAGACCCAGTACTTC
-	TRBV11-2	TRBJ2-7	TRBD1	12	CASGTGTYEQYF	TGTGCCAGCGGGACAGGGACCTACGAGCAGTACTTC
-	TRBV19	TRBJ2-1	TRBD1	15	CASSLGQGDYNEQFF	TGTGCCAGTAGTCTCGGACAGGGGGATTACAATGAGCAGTTCTTC
-	TRBV5-6	TRBJ1-6	-	14	CASSLHSGNSPLHF	TGTGCCAGCAGCTTGCACAGTGGTAATTCACCCCTCCACTTT
-	TRBV19	TRBJ1-1	-	14	CASDVGGYGTEAFF	TGTGCCAGTGACGTCGGGGGGTACGGCACTGAAGCTTTCTTT
-	TRBV6-6	TRBJ2-1	-	14	CASSYGGVHNEQFF	TGTGCCAGCAGTTATGGAGGGGTCCACAATGAGCAGTTCTTC
-	TRBV6-2/TRBV6-3	TRBJ2-7	TRBD2	14	CASSLLAGGHEQYF	TGTGCCAGCAGCTTACTAGCGGGAGGCCACGAGCAGTACTTC
-	TRBV6-5	TRBJ2-7	TRBD1	13	CATWDSDSYEQYF	TGTGCCACCTGGGACAGTGACTCCTACGAGCAGTACTTC
-	TRBV6-5	TRBJ2-7	-	15	CASSTVQGRSYEQYF	TGTGCCAGCAGTACTGTTCAGGGTCGCAGCTACGAGCAGTACTTC
few	TRBV9	TRBJ2-1	TRBD2	15	CASSVGLAGMTEQFF	TGTGCCAGCAGCGTAGGGCTAGCGGGAATGACTGAGCAGTTCTTC
-	TRBV10-3	TRBJ1-1	TRBD1	15	CAISSSTGGEGWAFF	TGTGCCATCAGTTCCTCGACAGGGGGAGAGGGGTGGGCTTTCTTT
-	TRBV15	TRBJ1-2	-	15	CATSRNRDVGYGYTF	TGTGCCACCAGCAGGAACAGGGATGTGGGCTATGGCTACACCTTC
-	TRBV28	TRBJ2-5	TRBD2	14	CASTQAGVSETQYF	TGTGCCAGCACCCAAGCGGGAGTCTCAGAGACCCAGTACTTC
-	TRBV19	TRBJ2-1	-	13	CASSTKFLDEQFF	TGTGCCAGTAGTACTAAGTTTCTGGATGAGCAGTTCTTC
once	TRBV4-1	TRBJ1-1	-	12	CASRAANTEAFF	TGCGCCAGCAGGGCCGCGAACACTGAAGCTTTCTTT
once	TRBV30	TRBJ2-5	-	11	CAWGHQETQYF	TGTGCCTGGGGGCATCAGGAGACCCAGTACTTC
once	TRBV1	TRBJ2-4	-	17	CTSSPRDSTPRKNIQYF	TGCACCAGCAGCCCCCGGGACTCGACTCCTAGGAAAAACATTCAGTACTTC
-	TRBV7-3	TRBJ2-5	TRBD1	14	CASSPSGGQETQYF	TGTGCCAGCAGCCCCTCAGGGGGCCAAGAGACCCAGTACTTC
-	TRBV10-3	TRBJ1-1	TRBD1	15	CAIRPGQRMNTEAFF	TGTGCCATCAGACCGGGACAGCGCATGAACACTGAAGCTTTCTTT
once	TRBV29-1	TRBJ2-5	TRBD1	14	CSGIRTGVAETQYF	TGCAGCGGAATCAGGACAGGGGTGGCGGAGACCCAGTACTTC
-	TRBV7-3	TRBJ1-1	TRBD1	15	CASSSGTAMGAEAFF	TGTGCCAGCAGCTCCGGGACAGCGATGGGGGCTGAAGCTTTCTTT
once	TRBV2	TRBJ2-3	TRBD1	14	CASSWDRGTDTQYF	TGTGCCAGCAGTTGGGACAGGGGGACAGATACGCAGTATTTT
many	TRBV5-1	TRBJ1-6	-	14	CASTPGGANSPLHF	TGCGCCAGCACTCCGGGGGGGGCCAATTCACCCCTCCACTTT
-	TRBV30	TRBJ2-7	-	14	CAWSSGTNPYEQYF	TGTGCCTGGAGCTCCGGGACAAACCCCTACGAGCAGTACTTC
few	TRBV7-2	TRBJ1-5	TRBD1	15	CASSSTGGGNQPQHF	TGTGCCAGCAGCTCAACAGGGGGGGGGAATCAGCCCCAGCATTTT
-	TRBV3-1/TRBV3-2	TRBJ2-1	TRBD2	14	CASSLLGGMNEQFF	TGTGCCAGCAGCCTACTCGGGGGGATGAATGAGCAGTTCTTC
-	TRBV30	TRBJ2-7	TRBD2	17	CAWSGGGRGNSRYEQYF	TGTGCCTGGAGTGGGGGCGGGAGGGGTAATAGCAGGTACGAGCAGTACTTC
-	TRBV30	TRBJ2-5	-	15	CAWSVRPGYQETQYF	TGTGCCTGGAGCGTACGACCGGGATACCAAGAGACCCAGTACTTC
-	TRBV5-1	TRBJ1-1	-	15	CASSLALGASTEAFF	TGCGCCAGCAGCTTGGCCTTGGGGGCGAGCACTGAAGCTTTCTTT
once	TRBV9	TRBJ1-1	TRBD1	14	CASSVAGTGSTAFF	TGTGCCAGCAGCGTAGCTGGGACAGGGTCTACAGCTTTCTTT
-	TRBV9	TRBJ2-1	-	16	CASSAVPGTTNNEQFF	TGTGCCAGCAGCGCAGTCCCCGGGACAACGAACAATGAGCAGTTCTTC
-	TRBV5-1	TRBJ2-7	TRBD2	15	CASSLSGRATYEQYF	TGCGCCAGCAGCCTAAGCGGGAGGGCCACCTACGAGCAGTACTTC
-	TRBV11-2	TRBJ1-5	-	14	CASSQGTSNQPQHF	TGTGCCAGCAGCCAAGGGACTTCCAATCAGCCCCAGCATTTT
-	TRBV7-9	TRBJ2-3	TRBD1	15	CTSSSTGGRTDTQYF	TGTACCAGCAGCTCGACAGGGGGCCGCACAGATACGCAGTATTTT
-	TRBV5-4	TRBJ2-3	TRBD2	16	CASSKTSGSSSDTQYF	TGTGCCAGCAGCAAAACTAGCGGGAGCAGTTCAGATACGCAGTATTTT
-	TRBV5-5	TRBJ1-5	-	14	CASSLSGKGQPQHF	TGTGCCAGCAGCTTGTCAGGGAAGGGACAGCCCCAGCATTTT
-	TRBV28	TRBJ1-4	TRBD1	15	CASSFLGTGNEKLFF	TGTGCCAGCAGTTTTTTGGGGACAGGGAATGAAAAACTGTTTTTT
-	TRBV7-2	TRBJ1-2	TRBD1	15	CASSLTGTGGNGYTF	TGTGCCAGCAGCCTAACCGGGACAGGGGGTAATGGCTACACCTTC
-	TRBV7-9	TRBJ2-1	TRBD2	14	CASGTSGRVNEQFF	TGTGCCAGCGGGACTAGCGGGAGGGTCAATGAGCAGTTCTTC
-	TRBV5-6	TRBJ2-7	TRBD1	15	CASSLSRTGDYEQYF	TGTGCCAGCAGCCTCAGCCGGACAGGGGACTACGAGCAGTACTTC
-	TRBV3-1/TRBV3-2	TRBJ2-5	TRBD2	15	CASSQELAGEETQYF	TGTGCCAGCAGCCAAGAACTAGCGGGAGAAGAGACCCAGTACTTC